This TCR beta chain was identified in a study of T cell responses to AZD1222 COVID-19 vaccine. As to this clone: Its antigen is unidentified.

TCRdb's table, derived via immunoSEQ multiplex PCR, lists solely in-frame clones and lacks some. There are tens of thousands of clones in the sample; approximately 85% occur only once, and roughly a fifth lies in the top ten. The study, taken as a whole, reports: Donors were largely white British and mainly female; clonal diversity was possibly underestimated. Recipients of two AZD1222 doses showed rising Spike-specific TCR breadth and depth. There were repertoire samples only from the period after the peak T cell response.

The material was peripheral blood, obtained on day 0 of MenACWY control vaccination. This receptor was identified in an adult in good health.

In DNA, the CDR3 is TGTGCTAGTGGCCTTTCCCGGGACACCGGGGAGCTGTTTTTT. The encoded protein is CASGLSRDTGELFF. This chain joins TRBV12-5 and TRBJ2-2; no reliable D call. The CDR3 is 14 residues long. V was cut by 6 bases and J by 3 bases, with 11 bases left in between. Germline-derived CDR1 and CDR2 are LGHNT and FRNRAP.